This T cell receptor (beta chain) was documented in a study of CD8 T cells in ankylosing spondylitis. Overall study results and limits: Blood from ankylosing spondylitis patients appeared to carry a characteristic roughly 8-variant TCR beta motif.

The V gene's germline CDR1 is SGDLS and CDR2 YYNGEE. J was trimmed by 9 bases and V by 4 bases; bases with no gene match: 12. CDR3 length: 16 amino acids. For this clonotype: Its matching antigen is unknown.

MiXCR, applied by TCRdb to the 5' RACE reads, yields one record per CDR3 protein. The repertoire holds hundreds of thousands of distinct CDR3 sequences, with over 15% as singletons. The chain carries TRBV9 and TRBJ1-6; 8 nucleotides align to TRBD1. The specimen was blood, either unsorted or a sorted T cell fraction (not recorded which). The clonotype was recovered from a male donor with ankylosing spondylitis. CDR3 DNA sequence: TGTGCCAGCAGCCCTTTTTTATCAGGGGGCACTTCACCCCTCCACTTT. Amino acids: CASSPFLSGGTSPLHF.